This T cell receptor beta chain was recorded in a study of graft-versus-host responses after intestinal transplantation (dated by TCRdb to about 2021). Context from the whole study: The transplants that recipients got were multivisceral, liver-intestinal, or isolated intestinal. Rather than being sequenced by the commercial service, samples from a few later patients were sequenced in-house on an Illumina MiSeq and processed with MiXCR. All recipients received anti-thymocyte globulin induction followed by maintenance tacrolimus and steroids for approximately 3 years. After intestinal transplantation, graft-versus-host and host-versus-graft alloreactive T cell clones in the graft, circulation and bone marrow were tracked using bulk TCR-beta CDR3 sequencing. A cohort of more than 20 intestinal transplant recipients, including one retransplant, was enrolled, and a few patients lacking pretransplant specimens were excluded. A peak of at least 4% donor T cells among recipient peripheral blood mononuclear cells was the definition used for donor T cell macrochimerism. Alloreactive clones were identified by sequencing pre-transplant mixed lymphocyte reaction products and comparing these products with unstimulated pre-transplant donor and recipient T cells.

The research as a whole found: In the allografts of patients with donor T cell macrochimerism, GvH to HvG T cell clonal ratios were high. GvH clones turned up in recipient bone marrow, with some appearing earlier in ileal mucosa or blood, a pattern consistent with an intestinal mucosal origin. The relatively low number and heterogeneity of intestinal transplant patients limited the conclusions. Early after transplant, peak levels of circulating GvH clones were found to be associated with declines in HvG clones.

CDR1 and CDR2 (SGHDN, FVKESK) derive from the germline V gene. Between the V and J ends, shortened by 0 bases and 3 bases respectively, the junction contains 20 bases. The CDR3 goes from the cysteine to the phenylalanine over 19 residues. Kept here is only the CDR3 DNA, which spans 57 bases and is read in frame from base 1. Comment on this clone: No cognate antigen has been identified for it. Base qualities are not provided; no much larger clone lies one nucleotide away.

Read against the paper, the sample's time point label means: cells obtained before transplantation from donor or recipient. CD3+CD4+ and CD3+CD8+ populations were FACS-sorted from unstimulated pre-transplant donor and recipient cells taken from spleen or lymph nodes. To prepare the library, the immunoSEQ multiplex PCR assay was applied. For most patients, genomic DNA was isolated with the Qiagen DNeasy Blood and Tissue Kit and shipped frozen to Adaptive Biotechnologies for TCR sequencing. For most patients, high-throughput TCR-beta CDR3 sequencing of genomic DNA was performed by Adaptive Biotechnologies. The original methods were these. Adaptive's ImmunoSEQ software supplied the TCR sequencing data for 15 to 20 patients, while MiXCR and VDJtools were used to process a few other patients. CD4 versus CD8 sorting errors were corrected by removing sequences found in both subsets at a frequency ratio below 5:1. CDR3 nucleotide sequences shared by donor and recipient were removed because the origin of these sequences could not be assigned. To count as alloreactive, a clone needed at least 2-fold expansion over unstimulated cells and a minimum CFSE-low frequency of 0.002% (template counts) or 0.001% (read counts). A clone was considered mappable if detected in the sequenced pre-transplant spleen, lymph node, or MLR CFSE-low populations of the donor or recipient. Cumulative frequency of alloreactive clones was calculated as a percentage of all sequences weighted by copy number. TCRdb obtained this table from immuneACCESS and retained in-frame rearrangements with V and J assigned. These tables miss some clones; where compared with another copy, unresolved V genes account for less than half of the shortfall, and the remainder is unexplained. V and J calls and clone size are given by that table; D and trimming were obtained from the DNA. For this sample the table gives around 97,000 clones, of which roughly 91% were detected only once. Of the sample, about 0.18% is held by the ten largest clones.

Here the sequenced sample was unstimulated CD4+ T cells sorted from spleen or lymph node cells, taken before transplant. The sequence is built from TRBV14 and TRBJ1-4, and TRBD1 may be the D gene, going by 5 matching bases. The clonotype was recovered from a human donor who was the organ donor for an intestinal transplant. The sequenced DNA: TGTGCCAGCAGCCAAGAACGCGGGGGGACCCTCGGCGCTAATGAAAAACTGTTTTTT. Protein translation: CASSQERGGTLGANEKLFF.